This entry lists 6 T cell receptor beta chains sequenced from one sample in a study of cytomegalovirus exposure and HLA in healthy donors (dated by TCRdb to 2016 to 2017). Receptor libraries were prepared by the immunoSEQ multiplex PCR assay. For the multiplex PCR, a mixture combining 60 forward primers for TCR Vbeta segments and 13 reverse primers for TCR Jbeta segments was used. TCRdb took this table from immuneACCESS and kept in-frame rearrangements with V and J called. Such tables lack part of the clones; where checked against another copy, unresolved V genes explain under half of the gap, and the rest is unexplained. The sample table lists 100,000 to 150,000 clones, 80% of them with a count of one. The ten largest clones capture 3% to 4% of the sample. Sequenced: PBMCs. Receptors were obtained from a woman in her forties in good health and CMV-seronegative.

V and J are TRBV6-1 and TRBJ2-2; D might be TRBD2 (6 bases). CDR1 is MNHNS and CDR2 is SASEGT in the germline V gene. Trimming removed 2 bases at V and 5 bases at J, with 9 bases between. This CDR3 has 14 residues. The CDR3 region has the DNA TGTGCCAGCAGTGAAATTCGGGGGACCGGGGAGCTGTTTTTT. Its translation: CASSEIRGTGELFF.

The chain couples TRBV7-9 to TRBJ2-7; 8 bases map to TRBD1. This CDR3 region has 15 residues. Germline assignment: CDR1 SEHNR and CDR2 FQNEAQ (reference sequence). V lost 0 bases and J lost 2; bases outside the gene matches: 3. Here the CDR3 reads CASSLARDRTYEQYF. The CDR3, as DNA: TGTGCCAGCAGCTTAGCGCGGGACAGGACCTACGAGCAGTACTTC.

This clone was seen only a few times. The chain links TRBV12-5 to TRBJ1-1, with D possibly TRBD1 on 5 matching bases. Germline V CDR1 and CDR2: LGHNT, FRNRAP. The CDR3 has 16 residues. Deletions cut 3 bases from V and 4 bases from J, with 18 bases between. The CDR3 region has the DNA TGTGCTAGTGGTTTAATCAAGGGGTTCAGGGCCACTGAAGCTTTCTTT. Its translation: CASGLIKGFRATEAFF.

The V and J genes are TRBV2 and TRBJ2-5; TRBD1 agrees at 10 bases. The CDR3 extends over 15 amino acids. Looked up from germline, CDR1 is SNHLY and CDR2 is FYNNEI. V dropped 10 bases and J dropped 4; count of bases not matched to a gene: 12. This CDR3 is CANPPGTGVLETQYF. The CDR3 DNA sequence: TGTGCCAATCCGCCGGGGACAGGGGTATTAGAGACCCAGTACTTC.

The chain recombines TRBV5-6 with TRBJ1-2; maybe TRBD1 (6 bases). The CDR3 has 13 amino acids. Germline V gene data show CDR1 as SGHDT and CDR2 as YYEEEE. V was pared by 4 bases and J by 5 bases, with 12 bases between. Here the CDR3 DNA reads TGTGCCAGCAGCCGCCGGACAGATTATGGCTACACCTTC. Its translation is CASSRRTDYGYTF.

The rearrangement links TRBV28 to TRBJ1-1, with 10 bases lining up with TRBD1. CDR1 and CDR2 (germline): MDHEN, SYDVKM. The CDR3 spans 15 residues. Trimming took 3 bases from V and 6 from J; bases not matched to a gene: 7. The CDR3 spells CASSLASGQGAEAFF. CDR3 in DNA: TGTGCCAGCAGTTTGGCCTCCGGACAGGGGGCTGAAGCTTTCTTT. The whole variable domain, remainder taken from reference TRBV28 and TRBJ1-1, is DVKVTQSSRYLVKRTGEKVFLECVQDMDHENMFWYRQDPGLGLRLIYFSYDVKMKEKGDIPEGYSVSREKKERFSLILESASTNQTSMYLCASSLASGQGAEAFFGQGTRLTVV.